Listed below are T cell receptor beta chains from one sample, sequenced in a study of T-cell memory formation after mild COVID-19. MiXCR, applied by TCRdb to the 5' RACE reads, yields one record per CDR3 protein. This table has under 400,000 distinct CDR3 sequences, 25% to 30% appearing once. The sample consisted of PBMCs or a T cell subset sorted from them (not recorded which). The receptors here all came from an adult woman who had mild COVID-19 (a few samples of this study predate the infection). Cell type and time point are not known. Each CDR3 is given with its conserved first and last residue. D genes are given only for firm matches. Not all rows give a size; the values are once, few, many and, for expanded clones, a class.

length: 15
D: -
size: few
J: TRBJ2-4
V: TRBV5-1
DNA: TGCGCCAGCAGCTTGGAGGGGGAGAGCAAAAACATTCAGTACTTC
CDR3: CASSLEGESKNIQYF

length: 14
D: -
size: -
J: TRBJ2-1
V: TRBV19
DNA: TGTGCCAGTAGTTTCGGGACTGGTGACAATGAGCAGTTCTTC
CDR3: CASSFGTGDNEQFF

length: 12
D: TRBD1
size: -
J: TRBJ2-7
V: TRBV20-1
DNA: TGCAGTGCTAGACAGGGGGACTACGAGCAGTACTTC
CDR3: CSARQGDYEQYF

length: 16
D: -
size: -
J: TRBJ1-1
V: TRBV7-9
DNA: TGTGCCAGCTCAGCTTATACCAGGGCGAAGAACACTGAAGCTTTCTTT
CDR3: CASSAYTRAKNTEAFF

length: 14
D: TRBD1
size: once
J: TRBJ1-5
V: TRBV3-1
DNA: TGTGCCAGCAGCTGGACAGGGCGCAATCAGCCCCAGCATTTT
CDR3: CASSWTGRNQPQHF

length: 13
D: -
size: few
J: TRBJ2-2
V: TRBV3-1
DNA: TGTGCCAGCAGCCCTATTTATGGCGGGGAGCTGTTTTTT
CDR3: CASSPIYGGELFF

length: 15
D: -
size: -
J: TRBJ2-3
V: TRBV5-1
DNA: TGCGCCAGCAGCTTGGGGCGGGAAACAACAGATACGCAGTATTTT
CDR3: CASSLGRETTDTQYF

length: 14
D: -
size: few
J: TRBJ1-5
V: TRBV12-3/TRBV12-4
DNA: TGTGCCAGCAGCCTCCGGGACAGCAATCAGCCCCAGCATTTT
CDR3: CASSLRDSNQPQHF

length: 13
D: TRBD1
size: -
J: TRBJ1-2
V: TRBV20-1
DNA: TGCAGTGTCGGAACAGGGGGGGACTATGGCTACACCTTC
CDR3: CSVGTGGDYGYTF

length: 15
D: -
size: -
J: TRBJ1-1
V: TRBV5-4
DNA: TGTGCCAGCAGCTTGAAGGACCGGATGAACACTGAAGCTTTCTTT
CDR3: CASSLKDRMNTEAFF

length: 17
D: -
size: -
J: TRBJ2-3
V: TRBV20-1
DNA: TGCAGTGCTAGAAAGAGACAGCAACAGAGGAGAACAGATACGCAGTATTTT
CDR3: CSARKRQQQRRTDTQYF

length: 14
D: -
size: -
J: TRBJ2-1
V: TRBV3-1
DNA: TGTGCCAGCAGCGGACAGTACTCCTACAATGAGCAGTTCTTC
CDR3: CASSGQYSYNEQFF

length: 15
D: -
size: -
J: TRBJ2-7
V: TRBV4-3
DNA: TGCGCCAGCAGCCAAGCTAAGGTTTTGTCCTACGAGCAGTACTTC
CDR3: CASSQAKVLSYEQYF

length: 11
D: TRBD1
size: -
J: TRBJ1-1
V: TRBV9
DNA: TGTGCCAGCAGCGCGGGACAGGGGACTTTCTTT
CDR3: CASSAGQGTFF

length: 15
D: TRBD1
size: few
J: TRBJ1-2
V: TRBV24-1
DNA: TGTGCCACCAGTGATCCACAGACAGGGGGCGATGGCTACACCTTC
CDR3: CATSDPQTGGDGYTF

length: 15
D: TRBD2
size: -
J: TRBJ2-1
V: TRBV7-6
DNA: TGTGCCAGCAGCTTTTCCCAGCGGGGGGGCCGAGAGCAGTTCTTC
CDR3: CASSFSQRGGREQFF

length: 17
D: TRBD2
size: few
J: TRBJ2-5
V: TRBV20-1
DNA: TGCAGTGCTAGAGAGAGAACTTCGGGACTAGCGTTGGAGACCCAGTACTTC
CDR3: CSARERTSGLALETQYF

length: 14
D: -
size: -
J: TRBJ2-4
V: TRBV27
DNA: TGTGCCAGCAGTCCGAGCCTAGCCAAAAACATTCAGTACTTC
CDR3: CASSPSLAKNIQYF

length: 15
D: -
size: -
J: TRBJ1-1
V: TRBV4-1
DNA: TGCGCCAGCAGCCAACTTACCAGGGGGAACACTGAAGCTTTCTTT
CDR3: CASSQLTRGNTEAFF

length: 14
D: TRBD1
size: few
J: TRBJ2-5
V: TRBV27
DNA: TGTGCCAGCAGGAACAGGGGATCAGGGGAGACCCAGTACTTC
CDR3: CASRNRGSGETQYF

length: 15
D: -
size: -
J: TRBJ2-1
V: TRBV7-2
DNA: TGTGCCAGCACCTACGGAGGGGGCGGGTACAATGAGCAGTTCTTC
CDR3: CASTYGGGGYNEQFF

length: 14
D: TRBD1
size: -
J: TRBJ1-6
V: TRBV2
DNA: TGTGCCAGCAGTACGACAGGGGGGAAATCACCCCTCCACTTT
CDR3: CASSTTGGKSPLHF

length: 15
D: -
size: -
J: TRBJ2-7
V: TRBV5-1
DNA: TGCGCCAGCAGCCCCCTCTCTTCGGCTAGGTTCGAGCAGTACTTC
CDR3: CASSPLSSARFEQYF

length: 13
D: TRBD2
size: -
J: TRBJ2-1
V: TRBV7-9
DNA: TGTGCCGGTCGACTAGCGGGGTACAATGAGCAGTTCTTC
CDR3: CAGRLAGYNEQFF

length: 16
D: TRBD2
size: -
J: TRBJ2-5
V: TRBV6-5
DNA: TGTGCCAGCAGTTACCCCGGACTAGCGGGGCAAGAGACCCAGTACTTC
CDR3: CASSYPGLAGQETQYF

length: 16
D: TRBD1
size: -
J: TRBJ2-1
V: TRBV18
DNA: TGTGCCAGCTCACCCTCGGACAGGGGCTCCTACAATGAGCAGTTCTTC
CDR3: CASSPSDRGSYNEQFF

length: 16
D: -
size: -
J: TRBJ2-3
V: TRBV7-8
DNA: TGTGCCAGCAGCTTAGACTTCCAGGGAAGGGCAGATACGCAGTATTTT
CDR3: CASSLDFQGRADTQYF

length: 13
D: -
size: -
J: TRBJ1-5
V: TRBV24-1
DNA: TGTGCCACCAGTGAAAGGACCGGTCAGCCCCAGCATTTT
CDR3: CATSERTGQPQHF

length: 17
D: TRBD1
size: few
J: TRBJ2-2
V: TRBV4-2
DNA: TGTGCCAGCAGCCAGAGACAGGGGTCGATGAACACCGGGGAGCTGTTTTTT
CDR3: CASSQRQGSMNTGELFF

length: 15
D: -
size: -
J: TRBJ1-2
V: TRBV5-1
DNA: TGCGCCAGCAGGTCTGATCCGGGGGGATCCAGTGGCTACACCTTC
CDR3: CASRSDPGGSSGYTF

length: 12
D: -
size: few
J: TRBJ2-3
V: TRBV29-1
DNA: TGCAGCGTTCACCATGGGACAGATACGCAGTATTTT
CDR3: CSVHHGTDTQYF

length: 17
D: TRBD2
size: many
J: TRBJ2-7
V: TRBV15
DNA: TGTGCCACCAGCAGGTCTCGTGAACTAGCGGGCTCCTACGAGCAGTACTTC
CDR3: CATSRSRELAGSYEQYF

length: 15
D: TRBD1
size: few
J: TRBJ2-3
V: TRBV5-1
DNA: TGCGCCAGCAGCACAGGGACAGCTAGCACAGATACGCAGTATTTT
CDR3: CASSTGTASTDTQYF

length: 16
D: -
size: -
J: TRBJ2-1
V: TRBV5-1
DNA: TGCGCCAGCAGCTGGGTCGAGGGGACACTTAACAATGAGCAGTTCTTC
CDR3: CASSWVEGTLNNEQFF

length: 13
D: TRBD1
size: -
J: TRBJ2-5
V: TRBV12-3/TRBV12-4
DNA: TGTGCCAGCAGCCACACAGGGGTAGAGACCCAGTACTTC
CDR3: CASSHTGVETQYF

length: 15
D: -
size: -
J: TRBJ2-2
V: TRBV11-1
DNA: TGTGCCAGCAGCCGCAGTGGGACCTACACCGGGGAGCTGTTTTTT
CDR3: CASSRSGTYTGELFF

length: 11
D: -
size: -
J: TRBJ2-2
V: TRBV12-3/TRBV12-4
DNA: TGTGCCAGCAGAACCCCCGGGGAGCTGTTTTTT
CDR3: CASRTPGELFF

length: 15
D: -
size: many
J: TRBJ2-6
V: TRBV5-1
DNA: TGTGCCAGCAGCTTAGGGGGCTCTGGGGCCAACGTCCTGACTTTC
CDR3: CASSLGGSGANVLTF

length: 17
D: TRBD2
size: -
J: TRBJ2-3
V: TRBV4-2
DNA: TGTGCCAGCAGCCAAGATGGGACTAGCGTTCTTACAGATACGCAGTATTTT
CDR3: CASSQDGTSVLTDTQYF

length: 15
D: TRBD1
size: -
J: TRBJ1-4
V: TRBV24-1
DNA: TGTGCCACCAGTGATCACGGGACAGGGGAAGAAAAACTGTTTTTT
CDR3: CATSDHGTGEEKLFF

length: 16
D: TRBD1
size: -
J: TRBJ2-7
V: TRBV3-1
DNA: TGTGCCAGCAGCCAACCCCGAGACAGGGGAACCTACGAGCAGTACTTC
CDR3: CASSQPRDRGTYEQYF

length: 13
D: -
size: -
J: TRBJ1-1
V: TRBV20-1
DNA: TGCAGTGCTAGAGGGGAATTCGACACTGAAGCTTTCTTT
CDR3: CSARGEFDTEAFF

length: 13
D: -
size: -
J: TRBJ1-1
V: TRBV5-1
DNA: TGCGCCAGCACCGACCACGGGAACACTGAAGCTTTCTTT
CDR3: CASTDHGNTEAFF

length: 15
D: -
size: -
J: TRBJ1-2
V: TRBV12-3/TRBV12-4
DNA: TGTGCCAGCAGTTTGGTGCTGAGCTCTAACTATGGCTACACCTTC
CDR3: CASSLVLSSNYGYTF

length: 12
D: -
size: -
J: TRBJ1-1
V: TRBV5-1
DNA: TGCGCCAGCAGCGAACGGGACACTGAAGCTTTCTTT
CDR3: CASSERDTEAFF

length: 16
D: -
size: -
J: TRBJ2-1
V: TRBV20-1
DNA: TGCAGTGCTAGAGATGGGCGGAGGGGGCTCAGGGATGAGCAGTTCTTC
CDR3: CSARDGRRGLRDEQFF

length: 14
D: TRBD1
size: few
J: TRBJ2-7
V: TRBV5-1
DNA: TGCGCCAGCAGCGTTTGGGACAGGGGCAGCGAGCAGTACTTC
CDR3: CASSVWDRGSEQYF

length: 16
D: -
size: many
J: TRBJ2-5
V: TRBV9
DNA: TGTGCCAGCAGCGTAGCGTTGGGGCCCCCGGGAGAGACCCAGTACTTC
CDR3: CASSVALGPPGETQYF

length: 15
D: -
size: -
J: TRBJ1-6
V: TRBV6-5
DNA: TGTGCCAGTCTTAGGGGGAATCTCTATAATTCACCCCTCCACTTT
CDR3: CASLRGNLYNSPLHF

length: 15
D: -
size: few
J: TRBJ2-6
V: TRBV7-8
DNA: TGTGCCAGCAGCTATAAGGGAGCAGGGGCCAACGTCCTGACTTTC
CDR3: CASSYKGAGANVLTF

length: 15
D: -
size: few
J: TRBJ1-1
V: TRBV6-2/TRBV6-3
DNA: TGTGCCAGCAGTTACTCCGGGGGGGCCCGCACTGAAGCTTTCTTT
CDR3: CASSYSGGARTEAFF

length: 13
D: -
size: -
J: TRBJ1-1
V: TRBV29-1
DNA: TGCAGCGTTAATGGACGGATGAACACTGAAGCTTTCTTT
CDR3: CSVNGRMNTEAFF

length: 15
D: TRBD2
size: few
J: TRBJ2-1
V: TRBV5-5
DNA: TGTGCCAGCATCTGGGGACTAGCGGAATACAATGAGCAGTTCTTC
CDR3: CASIWGLAEYNEQFF

length: 16
D: TRBD1
size: few
J: TRBJ2-7
V: TRBV9
DNA: TGTGCCAGCAGCGTAGGGGGGACAGAGGTTTTCTACGAGCAGTACTTC
CDR3: CASSVGGTEVFYEQYF